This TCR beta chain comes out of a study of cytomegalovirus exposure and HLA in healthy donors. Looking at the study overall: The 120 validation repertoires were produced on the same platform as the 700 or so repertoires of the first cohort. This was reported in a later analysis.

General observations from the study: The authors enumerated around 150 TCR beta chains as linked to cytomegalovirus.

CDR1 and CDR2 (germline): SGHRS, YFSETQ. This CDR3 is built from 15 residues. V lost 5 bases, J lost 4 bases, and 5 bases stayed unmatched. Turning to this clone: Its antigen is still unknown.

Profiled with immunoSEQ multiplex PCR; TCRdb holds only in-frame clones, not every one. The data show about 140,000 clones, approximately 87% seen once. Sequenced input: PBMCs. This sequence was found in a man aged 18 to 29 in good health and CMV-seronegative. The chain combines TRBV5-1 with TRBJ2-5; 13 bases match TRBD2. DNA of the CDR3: TGCGCCAGCAGGAGGACTAGCGGGAGTATAGAGACCCAGTACTTC. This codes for CASRRTSGSIETQYF.